This TCR beta chain came from a study of Graves' ophthalmopathy and Graves' hyperthyroidism. Study-level findings and limits: Most thyroid clonotypes with frequency above 0.001 were detected in blood too.

This clonotype was seen repeatedly, ten times or more. Its antigen is as yet unknown. Germline V gives CDR1 KGHSH, CDR2 LQKENI. Losses at the gene ends were 6 bases for V and 3 bases for J; bases not matched to a gene: 7. The CDR3 runs to 15 residues. Amplified material comprised TCR beta CDR3 regions derived from RNA transcripts. The authors performed first-round RT-PCR with HTBI primers and then a second-round multiplex PCR. TCRdb re-derived calls from the multiplex PCR reads in MiXCR, one entry per CDR3 protein. The sample yields hundreds of thousands of distinct CDR3 sequences, around 21% seen once.

The V gene is TRBV18, the J gene TRBJ1-5; 8 nucleotides match TRBD1. The sample taken for sequencing was peripheral blood. The receptor was derived from a woman under 30 with stable Graves' hyperthyroidism. The CDR3 region is CASSISTGVNQPQHF. The CDR3 DNA reads TGTGCCAGCTCGATCTCGACAGGGGTCAATCAGCCCCAGCATTTT.